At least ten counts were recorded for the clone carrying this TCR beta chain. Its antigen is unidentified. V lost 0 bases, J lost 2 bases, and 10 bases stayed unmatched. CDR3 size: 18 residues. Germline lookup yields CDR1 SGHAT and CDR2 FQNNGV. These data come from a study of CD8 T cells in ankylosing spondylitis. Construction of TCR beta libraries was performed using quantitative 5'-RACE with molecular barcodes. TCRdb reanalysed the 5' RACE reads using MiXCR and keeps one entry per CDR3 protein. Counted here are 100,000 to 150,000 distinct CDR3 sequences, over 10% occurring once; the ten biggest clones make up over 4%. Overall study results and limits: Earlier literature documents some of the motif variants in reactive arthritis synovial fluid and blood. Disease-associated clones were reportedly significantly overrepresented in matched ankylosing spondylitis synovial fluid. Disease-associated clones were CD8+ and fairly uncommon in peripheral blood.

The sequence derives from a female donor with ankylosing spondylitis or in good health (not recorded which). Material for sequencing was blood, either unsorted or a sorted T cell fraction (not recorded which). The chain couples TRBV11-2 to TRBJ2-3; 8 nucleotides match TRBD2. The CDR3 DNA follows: TGTGCCAGCAGCTTAGATCGGGGAATGCGGGGGGACACAGATACGCAGTATTTT. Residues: CASSLDRGMRGDTDTQYF.